One and the same sample provided the 10 T cell receptor beta chains below, sequenced in a study of beta chain features in type 1 diabetes. The entirety of the isolated RNA underwent reverse transcription, so expressed TCRB transcripts were sequenced. Using immunoSEQ multiplex PCR, the repertoire was profiled, and TCRdb retains in-frame clones only, with some absent. Seen here are 250,000 to 400,000 clones, 13% to 15% observed once, and the top ten hold more than 6.5%. What was sequenced was central memory CD4+ T cells from blood. Receptors originate from a man younger than 45 in good health.

The V and J genes are TRBV19 and TRBJ2-5; TRBD2 might be the D (5 bases). The CDR3 length is 14 residues. V was clipped by 3 bases and J by 1 base, with 9 bases between them. CDR1 and CDR2 from the germline V gene are LNHDA and SQIVND (reference sequence). The CDR3 region has the DNA TGTGCCAGTAGTATTTCTCGGGGCCAAGAGACCCAGTACTTC. Amino acids: CASSISRGQETQYF. The whole variable domain, filled in from reference TRBV19 and TRBJ2-5, reads DGGITQSPKYLFRKEGQNVTLSCEQNLNHDAMYWYRQDPGQGLRLIYYSQIVNDFQKGDIAEGYSVSREKKESFPLTVTSAQKNPTAFYLCASSISRGQETQYFGPGTRLLVL.

This sequence joins TRBV5-4 and TRBJ1-1; weak D call: TRBD1 (5 bases). Trimming cost V 6 bases and J 4 bases, with 19 bases left between them. CDR3 length: 15 residues. The germline V gene encodes CDR1 SGHNT and CDR2 YYREEE (reference sequence). The DNA for the CDR3 is TGTGCCAGCACCTGGGACTCTACATGGTCCACTGAAGCTTTCTTT. Its translation: CASTWDSTWSTEAFF. The whole variable domain, remainder taken from reference TRBV5-4 and TRBJ1-1, is ETGVTQSPTHLIKTRGQQVTLRCSSQSGHNTVSWYQQALGQGPQFIFQYYREEENGRGNFPPRFSGLQFPNYSSELNVNALELDDSALYLCASTWDSTWSTEAFFGQGTRLTVV.

Worth noting for this clone: Possible read error: a much larger clone is one base away. V usage is TRBV5-4 and J usage is TRBJ1-2; maybe TRBD1 (5 bases). V lost 4 bases and J 4 bases, leaving 17 bases between the germline ends. This CDR3 has 15 amino acids. The germline CDR1 and CDR2 sequences are SGHNT and YYREEE (reference sequence). CDR3 region: CASSPRALGLYGYTF. The CDR3 nucleotides are TGTGCCAGCAGCCCCAGGGCCTTAGGCCTCTATGGCTACACCTTC.

This clone was seen only a few times. The genes are TRBV7-9 and TRBJ1-2; a weak D match, TRBD1 (6 bases). The CDR3 totals 13 residues. The V end was cut by 3 bases, the J end by 8 bases, with 13 bases between. Germline CDR1 and CDR2: SEHNR and FQNEAQ (reference sequence). CDR3 sequence: CASSLERGPGYTF. CDR3 nucleotide sequence: TGTGCCAGCAGCTTGGAGCGGGGGCCCGGCTACACCTTC.

The V and J genes are TRBV7-2 and TRBJ2-7, with TRBD1 identical over 7 bases. The length of the CDR3 is 13 residues. The J segment lost 5 bases and the V segment lost 5 bases, leaving 6 bases of the junction unmatched. Germline-derived CDR1 and CDR2 are SGHTA and FQGNSA. CDR3 DNA sequence: TGTGCCAGCAGCCGACAGGGTCGCGACGAGCAGTACGTC. Protein product: CASSRQGRDEQYV.

The chain uses TRBV5-1 and TRBJ2-5; a possible D gene is TRBD1 (5 bases). The CDR3 length is 13 residues. Trimming removed 0 bases at V and 5 bases at J, with 8 bases between. Germline CDR1 is SGHRS and CDR2 is YFSETQ. The CDR3 is CASSLGGTETQYF. The CDR3 coding sequence is TGCGCCAGCAGCTTGGGGGGCACGGAGACCCAGTACTTC.

This clone was counted between two and nine times. The chain recombines TRBV18 with TRBJ2-7, with D tentatively TRBD2 (5 bases). V shed 4 bases and J shed 0 bases, with 16 bases lying between them. The CDR3 sequence is 16 residues long. CDR1 and CDR2 from the germline V gene are KGHSH and LQKENI. CDR3 loop: CASSLTTGLSSYEQYF. In DNA form, the CDR3 reads TGTGCCAGCTCACTCACTACTGGACTCTCCTCCTACGAGCAGTACTTC.

This clone came up many times. The chain employs TRBV2 and TRBJ2-1; the match to TRBD2 covers 11 bases. Germline V gives CDR1 SNHLY, CDR2 FYNNEI. J was trimmed by 0 bases and V by 6 bases; bases with no gene match: 1. There are 15 residues in the CDR3. The CDR3 region is CASRTSGGSYNEQFF. CDR3 DNA sequence: TGTGCCAGCAGAACTAGCGGGGGCTCCTACAATGAGCAGTTCTTC.

This chain connects TRBV19 to TRBJ2-1; 10 nucleotides line up with TRBD2. Germline CDR1 and CDR2: LNHDA and SQIVND (reference sequence). CDR3 length: 15 residues. The V gene end was trimmed by 2 bases and the J gene end by 6 bases; junction bases not matched to a gene: 4. CDR3 DNA sequence: TGTGCCAGTAGTATATCTGGGACTAGCGTCAATGAGCAGTTCTTC. It specifies CASSISGTSVNEQFF.

This clone was detected only a few times. V and J are TRBV18 and TRBJ1-6; D not resolved. Germline V gene data show CDR1 as KGHSH and CDR2 as LQKENI. This CDR3 region has 15 residues. V lost 4 bases and J lost 6, with 13 bases in between. The CDR3 bases are TGTGCCAGCTCACTAGAGCCCGAGGTTAATTCACCCCTCCACTTT. This translates into CASSLEPEVNSPLHF.